This T cell receptor beta chain originates from a study of blood T cells in healthy people across ages. The study's findings and limits: TCR beta diversity correlated strongly with naive T cell percentage.

CDR3 length equals 19 residues. This clonotype appeared once. What it binds is unknown. The use of a sample-barcoded 5' primer and a J-beta primer mix characterized a second PCR of roughly 6 to 11 cycles. TCRdb reprocessed the 5' RACE reads via MiXCR and lists one record per CDR3 protein. Among around 2 million distinct CDR3 sequences listed, around 42% were seen once. In each sample, at least 6.5 million PBMCs were isolated. The extraction recovered at least 5 micrograms of total RNA per sample. The chain carries TRBV21-1 and TRBJ1-5; the DNA was not compared with TRBD1, the D call given in the table. TRBV21-1 is termed a pseudogene. The sequence was collected from a human donor in good health. The specimen sequenced was blood. Here the CDR3 reads CASSGRQGTEPNSNQPQHF. The CDR3 region has the DNA TGTGCCAGCAGCGGACGACAGGGGACGGAACCGAATAGCAATCAGCCCCAGCATTTT.